Included here is one TCR beta chain sequence, with context. Its antigen is as yet unknown. Healthy bone marrow donors made up the donor group. The data were obtained in a study of cytomegalovirus exposure and HLA in healthy donors. Study-level results: CMV antigen specificity of a few CMV-associated chains was confirmed in vitro. A previous analysis found most TCR beta V segments productive roughly 87% or roughly 30% of the time.

The CDR3 is 12 residues long. Between the trimmed V and J ends, which lost 7 bases and 7 bases, there was a span of 11 bases. Germline assignment: CDR1 LNHDA and CDR2 SQIVND (reference sequence). The primer mix had 60 Vbeta and 13 Jbeta primers. Assay: immunoSEQ multiplex PCR; the TCRdb copy retains only in-frame clones and omits some. The sample carries around 120,000 clones, over 70% recorded once. The clonotype was recovered from a female donor in good health and CMV-seropositive. Material for sequencing was PBMCs. The V gene is TRBV19, the J gene TRBJ1-5; no clear D. The CDR3 sequence is CASNEVKQPQHF. The CDR3 DNA sequence: TGTGCCAGTAACGAGGTAAAACAGCCCCAGCATTTT.